The rows below give T cell receptor beta chains drawn from one sample of a study of beta chain features in type 1 diabetes. Libraries were prepared by immunoSEQ multiplex PCR; TCRdb keeps only in-frame clonotypes and omits some of them. The sample holds about 140,000 clones, 6.9% seen once. Sequencing used central memory CD4+ T cells from blood. The receptors derive from a woman in her twenties or thirties in good health. Each CDR3 is given without its conserved first and last residue.

cdr3_length: 11
v_call: TRBV6-1
j_call: TRBJ2-2
cdr3_aa: ASSAGVTGELF

cdr3_length: 12
v_call: TRBV28
j_call: TRBJ1-1
cdr3_aa: ASSLQQVNTEAF

cdr3_length: 14
v_call: TRBV11-1
j_call: TRBJ2-5
cdr3_aa: ASSSGLAGSRETQY

cdr3_length: 15
v_call: TRBV4-3
j_call: TRBJ2-7
cdr3_aa: ASSQEFFGQDTYEQY

cdr3_length: 13
v_call: TRBV5-6
j_call: TRBJ1-2
cdr3_aa: ASSEQGVGSYGYT

cdr3_length: 13
v_call: TRBV21-1
j_call: TRBJ2-3
cdr3_aa: ASRTGTGGSDTQY

cdr3_length: 15
v_call: TRBV18
j_call: TRBJ2-1
cdr3_aa: ASSPQWTGGANNEQF

cdr3_length: 15
v_call: TRBV19
j_call: TRBJ2-1
cdr3_aa: ASSIDGLAGWNNEQF

cdr3_length: 14
v_call: TRBV4-3
j_call: TRBJ2-4
cdr3_aa: ASSQGVGIAGDIQY

cdr3_length: 13
v_call: TRBV18
j_call: TRBJ2-1
cdr3_aa: ASSPSSGAYNEQF

cdr3_length: 15
v_call: TRBV19
j_call: TRBJ2-1
cdr3_aa: ASSMDAGTGGKNEQF

cdr3_length: 13
v_call: TRBV4-3
j_call: TRBJ1-4
cdr3_aa: ASSQDGGRDEKLF

cdr3_length: 13
v_call: TRBV7-9
j_call: TRBJ2-4
cdr3_aa: ASSLLVGTKNIQY

cdr3_length: 11
v_call: TRBV6-1
j_call: TRBJ1-2
cdr3_aa: ASSPTGGDGYT

cdr3_length: 11
v_call: TRBV19
j_call: TRBJ2-7
cdr3_aa: ASSDRDADEQY

cdr3_length: 11
v_call: TRBV5-4
j_call: TRBJ1-2
cdr3_aa: AGGTGGSYGYT

cdr3_length: 11
v_call: TRBV6-5
j_call: TRBJ1-1
cdr3_aa: ASSGTGRTEAF

cdr3_length: 13
v_call: TRBV4-3
j_call: TRBJ1-2
cdr3_aa: ASSLGTGGSYGYT

cdr3_length: 12
v_call: TRBV6-5
j_call: TRBJ2-4
cdr3_aa: ASMAGQGGNIQY

cdr3_length: 12
v_call: TRBV6-5
j_call: TRBJ2-7
cdr3_aa: ASREPGQGGEQY

cdr3_length: 12
v_call: TRBV7-2
j_call: TRBJ2-3
cdr3_aa: ASSLYSSTDTQY

cdr3_length: 12
v_call: TRBV7-2
j_call: TRBJ2-3
cdr3_aa: ASSFSESTDTQY

cdr3_length: 11
v_call: TRBV11-1
j_call: TRBJ1-5
cdr3_aa: ASSQTLDQPQH

cdr3_length: 10
v_call: TRBV4-1
j_call: TRBJ1-4
cdr3_aa: ASSQNYEKLF

cdr3_length: 11
v_call: TRBV28
j_call: TRBJ2-7
cdr3_aa: ASSFNGAYEQY

cdr3_length: 15
v_call: TRBV7-2
j_call: TRBJ1-5
cdr3_aa: ASSPRQGAIGNQPQH

cdr3_length: 11
v_call: TRBV25-1
j_call: TRBJ1-3
cdr3_aa: ASSDAGGNTIY

cdr3_length: 13
v_call: TRBV7-6
j_call: TRBJ2-3
cdr3_aa: ASSWGASGQDTQY

cdr3_length: 11
v_call: TRBV2
j_call: TRBJ1-5
cdr3_aa: ASNGQLNQPQH